The sequence of this TCR beta chain was determined in a study of Graves' ophthalmopathy and Graves' hyperthyroidism. At least ten counts were recorded for this clonotype. The antigen is unknown. Whole-study results and caveats: Most thyroid clonotypes with frequency above 0.001 were detected in blood too. Distinction of ophthalmopathy from stable hyperthyroidism by a 13-signature model reached roughly 85% sensitivity and approximately 80% specificity. With a specificity of just over 72% and a sensitivity of over 65%, the model predicted ophthalmopathy progression.

The TCR beta CDR3 regions underwent amplification from RNA transcripts. HTBI primers primed a first-round RT-PCR, and a second-round multiplex PCR followed. TCRdb fed the multiplex PCR reads into MiXCR, producing one record per CDR3 protein. The data contain 500,000 to 600,000 distinct CDR3 sequences, roughly 39% of them seen just once; the ten biggest clones take up about 4.1%. Hyperthyroidism patients had new diagnoses, durations under 2 months, and ages of 18 to 65. The receptor's source is an adult man with Graves' hyperthyroidism. Sequencing input: peripheral blood or thyroid tissue (not recorded which).

The CDR3: CASSSPRDRGPNTIYF. Here the CDR3 DNA reads TGTGCCAGCAGCTCACCCCGGGACAGGGGGCCAAACACCATATATTTT. The rearrangement uses TRBV9 and TRBJ1-3; 12 nucleotides match TRBD1. The J segment lost 6 bases and the V segment lost 4 bases, leaving 8 bases of the junction unmatched. CDR3 length equals 16 residues. Per the germline V gene, CDR1 is SGDLS and CDR2 is YYNGEE.